The 15 T cell receptor beta chains reported below all come from one sample, sequenced in a study of T cell changes during pregnancy in multiple sclerosis. The method was immunoSEQ multiplex PCR; TCRdb's version includes in-frame clones alone and lacks a portion of them. The sample contains 75,000 to 100,000 clones, roughly 89% of which appear only once. The sequenced sample was peripheral blood, obtained after pregnancy. These receptors originate from a female donor in good health, enrolled as a control in a pregnancy study.

The J gene is TRBJ1-4, the V gene TRBV6-6; weak D call: TRBD1 (5 bases). Trimming removed 8 bases from V and 5 bases from J, with 15 bases in between. From germline, CDR1 is MNHNY and CDR2 SVGAGI (reference sequence). The CDR3 is 14 amino acids. CDR3 amino acids: CASGSGEWNEKLFF. CDR3 coding DNA: TGTGCCAGCGGATCGGGGGAGTGGAATGAAAAACTGTTTTTT.

The chain carries TRBV9 and TRBJ2-7; D might be TRBD1 (6 bases). The CDR3 consists of 17 residues. Trimming shortened V by 4 bases and J by 0 bases, and 20 bases separated the two germline ends. Germline V gives CDR1 SGDLS, CDR2 YYNGEE. Written as DNA, the CDR3 is TGTGCCAGCAGCTCGGGGTTGGGGGACACCGACTCCTACGAGCAGTACTTC. It yields the protein CASSSGLGDTDSYEQYF. The full variable domain, completed using reference TRBV9 and TRBJ2-7, is DSGVTQTPKHLITATGQRVTLRCSPRSGDLSVYWYQQSLDQGLQFLIQYYNGEERAKGNILERFSAQQFPDLHSELNLSSLELGDSALYFCASSSGLGDTDSYEQYFGPGTRLTVT.

The chain employs TRBV15 and TRBJ1-2, with D unresolved. With 5 bases removed from V and 8 bases from J, the gap between germline ends came to 21 bases. The CDR3 sequence is 15 residues long. Germline V gene lookup returns CDR1 LNHNV and CDR2 YYDKDF (reference sequence). Here the CDR3 reads CATSAYNGPVEGYTF. CDR3 sequence (DNA): TGTGCCACCAGCGCCTACAATGGGCCCGTGGAAGGCTACACCTTC.

This chain connects TRBV19 to TRBJ2-5; D remains unclear. The CDR3 totals 11 residues. Trimming took 5 bases from V and 4 from J, leaving 5 bases between them. Germline V gene lookup returns CDR1 LNHDA and CDR2 SQIVND (reference sequence). The CDR3 nucleotides are TGTGCCAGTAGTGGCCGAGAGACCCAGTACTTC. Translated: CASSGRETQYF. Filled out from reference TRBV19 and TRBJ2-5, the complete variable domain reads DGGITQSPKYLFRKEGQNVTLSCEQNLNHDAMYWYRQDPGQGLRLIYYSQIVNDFQKGDIAEGYSVSREKKESFPLTVTSAQKNPTAFYLCASSGRETQYFGPGTRLLVL.

This clone came up once. The chain recombines TRBV7-2 with TRBJ1-1, with 9 bases matching TRBD1. The ends lost 0 bases at V and 12 bases at J; junction bases unmatched: 11. CDR3 size: 15 residues. From germline, CDR1 is SGHTA and CDR2 FQGNSA. The DNA of the CDR3 is TGTGCCAGCAGCTTAGCGGGGGCTGGGACAGGGTTAACTTTCTTT. Its translation: CASSLAGAGTGLTFF.

The table lists this clone with a count of one. The chain uses TRBV15 and TRBJ2-2, with 7 bases aligning to TRBD2. Germline loops: CDR1 LNHNV, CDR2 YYDKDF (reference sequence). The CDR3 length is 13 residues. With V trimmed by 3 bases and J by 6 bases, 1 base remained unmatched. The CDR3 loop is CATSSRGAGELFF. For the CDR3, the DNA is TGTGCCACCAGCAGCCGGGGGGCCGGGGAGCTGTTTTTT. Complete variable domain (other parts from reference TRBV15 and TRBJ2-2): DAMVIQNPRYQVTQFGKPVTLSCSQTLNHNVMYWYQQKSSQAPKLLFHYYDKDFNNEADTPDNFQSRRPNTSFCFLDIRSPGLGDTAMYLCATSSRGAGELFFGEGSRLTVL.

This chain links TRBV27 with TRBJ2-2; 8 bases agree with TRBD1. The CDR3 totals 12 residues. Germline lookup yields CDR1 MNHEY and CDR2 SMNVEV (reference sequence). V shed 9 bases and J 9 bases; nucleotides not matched to a gene: 6. CDR3 sequence reads: CASRQGTRELFF. The CDR3, as DNA: TGTGCCAGTAGACAGGGGACCCGGGAGCTGTTTTTT.

This rearrangement joins TRBV5-1 to TRBJ2-7; D is unclear. The V gene's germline CDR1 is SGHRS and CDR2 YFSETQ. The CDR3 contains 14 residues. V was trimmed by 1 base and J by 0 bases, leaving 8 bases between them. The CDR3 nucleotides are TGCGCCAGCAGCTTGACAGCCAACTCCTACGAGCAGTACTTC. Its translation: CASSLTANSYEQYF.

The chain is built from TRBV5-1 and TRBJ2-7; D perhaps matches TRBD1 (6 bases). This CDR3 has 14 amino acids. Germline CDR1 reads SGHRS; CDR2 reads YFSETQ. Trimming removed 0 bases from V and 2 bases from J, with 9 bases in between. For the CDR3, the DNA is TGCGCCAGCAGCTTGGAACGGACAGCCTACGAGCAGTACTTC. As protein: CASSLERTAYEQYF.

The rearrangement links TRBV7-2 to TRBJ2-7; 7 bases are a match to TRBD2. V lost 5 bases and J lost 2; bases outside the gene matches: 9. The germline V gene encodes CDR1 SGHTA and CDR2 FQGNSA. There are 15 residues in the CDR3. CDR3 sequence (DNA): TGTGCCAGCAGCCGGGCCGGGACTACCCCCTACGAGCAGTACTTC. Encoded protein: CASSRAGTTPYEQYF.

The chain carries TRBV7-8 and TRBJ2-3; D call uncertain. Germline CDR1 reads SGHVS; CDR2 reads FQNEAQ. Trimming took off 5 bases at V and 5 bases at J, with 14 bases between the two ends. This CDR3 comprises 14 residues. The CDR3 protein is CASSTNTPRDTQYF. The CDR3 nucleotides are TGTGCCAGCAGCACGAATACCCCTAGAGATACGCAGTATTTT.

The chain combines TRBV2 with TRBJ1-5; no clear D gene. The CDR3 extends over 13 amino acids. Germline lookup yields CDR1 SNHLY and CDR2 FYNNEI. V lost 3 bases and J 1 base, leaving 4 bases between the germline ends. CDR3 sequence (DNA): TGTGCCAGCAGTGATGAGAGCAATCAGCCCCAGCATTTT. Protein sequence: CASSDESNQPQHF.

This chain links TRBV7-9 with TRBJ2-5, with D perhaps TRBD1 (6 bases). The CDR3 has 16 amino acids. V shed 3 bases and J shed 2 bases, with 16 bases lying between them. CDR1 is SEHNR and CDR2 is FQNEAQ in the germline V gene (reference sequence). The CDR3 region is CASSFRDMAIQETQYF. The DNA for the CDR3 is TGTGCCAGCAGCTTCAGGGACATGGCTATTCAAGAGACCCAGTACTTC.

The DNA of the CDR3 is TGTGCCAGCACCTCGGGACAGGGGGGACACTACACCTTC. The encoded protein is CASTSGQGGHYTF. The gene calls are TRBV5-6 and TRBJ1-2; 11 nucleotides align to TRBD1. The germline gives CDR1 SGHDT, CDR2 YYEEEE. V gave up 6 bases and J gave up 10 bases; unmatched junction bases: 8. The CDR3 is 13 residues long.

This chain joins TRBV4-3 and TRBJ1-6; tentative D call: TRBD1 (6 bases). Germline CDR1 is LGHNA and CDR2 is YSLEER. The CDR3 contains 18 residues. V dropped 0 bases and J dropped 6 bases, with 18 bases sitting between them. CDR3 in DNA: TGCGCCAGCAGCCAAGATGGAGCAGGGGTTCTTAGTAATTCACCCCTCCACTTT. Its protein product is CASSQDGAGVLSNSPLHF.